Each of the 6 T cell receptor beta chains below was sequenced from the same sample in a study of T-cell reconstitution after alpha-beta-depleted transplantation in children. A TCRbeta library incorporating unique molecular identifiers was prepared. A single record per CDR3 protein comes from TCRdb applying MiXCR to the PCR reads. The sample lists 250,000 or so distinct CDR3 sequences, roughly 8.2% occurring once. Specimen: PBMCs, mostly from graft donor cells, collected 180 days after TCRalphabeta/CD19-depleted stem cell transplant. These receptors came from a male patient between 10 and 17 years old who had a stem cell transplant for acute lymphoblastic leukemia, so the T cells may come from the graft donor.

This clonotype has at least ten counts. The V call is TRBV20-1, the J call TRBJ2-4; the match to TRBD2 covers 7 bases. The CDR3 is 14 amino acids. Germline V lookup: CDR1 DFQATT, CDR2 SNEGSKA (reference sequence). Losses at the gene ends were 0 bases for V and 7 bases for J; bases not matched to a gene: 6. The CDR3 DNA reads TGCAGTGCTAGAGAGTTGCGGGAGAGGAACATTCAGTACTTC. As protein: CSARELRERNIQYF.

There are many counts of this clonotype. This rearrangement joins TRBV5-1 to TRBJ2-7, with unresolved D. The CDR3 extends over 12 amino acids. The ends were cut back, 4 bases at V and 2 bases at J, with 7 bases in the middle. In germline, CDR1 is SGHRS, CDR2 YFSETQ. The DNA of the CDR3 is TGCGCCAGCAGCCAAGGGACCTACGAGCAGTACTTC. Its translation is CASSQGTYEQYF.

This clonotype was seen ten or more times. The chain is built from TRBV24-1 and TRBJ1-5; 7 positions match TRBD1. This CDR3 spans 15 amino acids. V trimming: 5 bases; J trimming: 9 bases; junction bases outside the gene matches: 12. CDR1 is KGHDR and CDR2 is SFDVKD in the germline V gene. The CDR3 here is CATSAGDRTIRPQHF. The CDR3 nucleotides are TGTGCCACCAGTGCCGGGGACAGAACAATCAGGCCCCAGCATTTT.

There are many counts of this clonotype. The chain uses TRBV7-2 and TRBJ2-2; tentatively, D is TRBD2 (6 bases). V was pared by 6 bases and J by 7 bases, with 15 bases between. The CDR3 consists of 14 residues. CDR1 and CDR2 (germline): SGHTA, FQGNSA. This CDR3 reads CASSRHTSFGELFF. CDR3 DNA sequence: TGTGCCAGCAGTCGGCACACTAGCTTCGGGGAGCTGTTTTTT.

A few counts support this clonotype. A read error may explain this, as a much larger clone is one base away. This rearrangement joins TRBV12-3 or TRBV12-4 to TRBJ2-4; D call uncertain. The CDR3 is 16 amino acids. V gave up 3 bases and J gave up 5 bases, with 17 bases separating them. The CDR3 protein is CASSFGHPGSENIQYF. CDR3 DNA sequence: TGTGCCAGCAGTTTTGGTCACCCCGGCAGCGAAAACATTCAGTACTTC.

This clonotype was counted many times. The gene calls are TRBV28 and TRBJ2-4; D may match TRBD1 or TRBD2 (6 bases each). Germline CDR1 and CDR2: MDHEN and SYDVKM. The CDR3 consists of 14 residues. V was shortened by 8 bases and J by 5 bases, with 16 bases between the two germline ends. CDR3 coding DNA: TGTGCCAGCTTAGGGGGGCAGTCTGAAAACATTCAGTACTTC. It translates to CASLGGQSENIQYF. Supplemented by reference TRBV28 and TRBJ2-4, the full variable domain reads DVKVTQSSRYLVKRTGEKVFLECVQDMDHENMFWYRQDPGLGLRLIYFSYDVKMKEKGDIPEGYSVSREKKERFSLILESASTNQTSMYLCASLGGQSENIQYFGAGTRLSVL.